This T cell receptor beta chain was found in a study of shared clonotypes between healthy human individuals. Assay: immunoSEQ multiplex PCR; the TCRdb copy retains only in-frame clones and omits some. This sample has approximately 1.5 million clones, with approximately 98.5% found just once. CDR3 length: 14 residues. Trimming took 2 bases from V and 2 from J, leaving 9 bases between them. Germline lookup yields CDR1 SGHRS and CDR2 YFSETQ. As to this clone: The antigen is not known.

Study-wide findings and caveats: Clonotype sharing among donors was expected to depend on sequencing depth.

The chain is built from TRBV5-1 and TRBJ2-3; TRBD1 might be the D (6 bases). The clonotype was recovered from a man aged 30-40 years in good health. The sample consisted of naive CD4+ T cells sorted from blood. Subset given: CD45RA+ positively selected. This chain's CDR3 is CASSFDRNTDTQYF. CDR3 bases: TGCGCCAGCAGCTTCGACAGGAACACAGATACGCAGTATTTT.